The entry below describes one T cell receptor beta chain. No antigen is known for it. This sample was included in a study of CD8+ T cells in alopecia areata. Broader study findings: Higher clonality than in normal scalp was seen in lesional scalp, especially alopecia totalis/universalis. Tofacitinib significantly decreased scalp clonality and expanded CD8+ clones among top 100.

This sample's treatment: oral pan-JAK inhibitor, 5-10 mg twice daily. Reverse transcribed after extraction, RNA yielded cDNA as the sequencing template. The repertoire was sequenced with immunoSEQ multiplex PCR; TCRdb's copy has only in-frame clones and lacks some. This sample has 200,000 to 250,000 clones; 64% occur once, and the top ten carry about 4%. The CDR3 covers 13 residues. Per germline, CDR1 SGHVS and CDR2 FQNEAQ. With 1 base removed from V and 11 bases from J, the gap between germline ends came to 14 bases. The starting material was CD4+ T cells sorted from blood, obtained at week 4, from a patient treated with tofacitinib. This rearrangement joins TRBV7-8 to TRBJ2-5; D remains ambiguous. The receptor was isolated from a human donor with alopecia areata. The CDR3 DNA reads TGTGCCAGCAGCTTAGGCGAGGCTGGCCGACAGTACTTC. It encodes CASSLGEAGRQYF.